Below are 21 T cell receptor beta chains sequenced from a single sample in a study of beta chain features in type 1 diabetes. Study-level points and caveats: Among patients with Type 1 diabetes, TCRB CDR3s were moderately but significantly shorter in every one of the four CD4+ subsets.

These receptors lack a known antigen. Reverse transcription of all isolated RNA meant that expressed TCRB transcripts were sequenced. The assay was immunoSEQ multiplex PCR, and TCRdb's table has in-frame clones only and misses some. The table has 300,000 or so clones, about a tenth seen once; the top ten hold roughly 1%. Sequencing was performed on central memory CD4+ T cells from blood. These receptor sequences come from a man between 25 and 39 years old with type 1 diabetes.

The rearrangement links TRBV25-1 to TRBJ1-1; possible D gene TRBD1, 5 bases. V lost 4 bases and J 4 bases, leaving 13 bases between the germline ends. The CDR3 is made up of 14 amino acids. Germline V gene lookup returns CDR1 MGHDK and CDR2 SYGVNS. CDR3 region: CASSVQSGGTEAFF. CDR3 bases: TGTGCCAGCAGTGTCCAATCCGGGGGCACTGAAGCTTTCTTT.

The chain has TRBV28 and TRBJ2-5, with D possibly being TRBD1 (5 bases). The V and J ends lost 4 bases and 5 bases respectively, with 14 bases between them. The CDR3 has 14 residues. Germline V gene data show CDR1 as MDHEN and CDR2 as SYDVKM. The CDR3 nucleotides read TGTGCCAGCAGTTCCCGGGTAGGGGATGAGACCCAGTACTTC. Translation gives CASSSRVGDETQYF.

This clone came up a few times. The chain couples TRBV10-3 to TRBJ2-5, with a possible D match to TRBD2 (6 bases). Trimming shortened V by 8 bases and J by 4 bases, and 17 bases separated the two germline ends. This CDR3 spans 14 amino acids. Germline CDR1 is ENHRY and CDR2 is SYGVKD. For the CDR3, the DNA is TGTGCCATCGGAGAACGACTAGTGGGAGAGACCCAGTACTTC. Translated, it gives CAIGERLVGETQYF.

J is TRBJ1-1 and V is TRBV6-5, with D uncertain. There are 11 residues in the CDR3. Per germline, CDR1 MNHEY and CDR2 SVGAGI. Trimming removed 7 bases at V and 5 bases at J, with 8 bases between. The CDR3 nucleotides are TGTGCCAGCACCCGTGGGACTGAAGCTTTCTTT. Protein: CASTRGTEAFF.

J is TRBJ1-5 and V is TRBV2, with D possibly being TRBD1 (5 bases). Germline lookup yields CDR1 SNHLY and CDR2 FYNNEI. This CDR3 has 17 residues. Trimming took 0 bases from V and 0 from J, leaving 12 bases between them. CDR3: CASSEAKGPYSNQPQHF. The CDR3 DNA sequence: TGTGCCAGCAGTGAAGCCAAGGGGCCTTATAGCAATCAGCCCCAGCATTTT.

The V call is TRBV10-3, the J call TRBJ1-4; weak D call: TRBD1 (6 bases). The CDR3 is made up of 14 amino acids. V lost 6 bases, J lost 7 bases, and 15 bases lay in between. Germline assignment: CDR1 ENHRY and CDR2 SYGVKD. The chain's CDR3 is CAIRQGAEGEKLFF. For the CDR3, the DNA is TGTGCCATCAGACAGGGAGCGGAGGGTGAAAAACTGTTTTTT.

This clone has just a few counts. The chain joins TRBV5-1 to TRBJ2-3; the D is unclear. From germline, CDR1 is SGHRS and CDR2 YFSETQ. Trimming removed 4 bases at V and 3 bases at J, with 15 bases between. CDR3 length equals 15 residues. This CDR3 is CASSPGVIQTDTQYF. The DNA for the CDR3 is TGCGCCAGCAGCCCTGGGGTCATACAGACAGATACGCAGTATTTT.

This clone has a count of ten or more. The genes are TRBV5-8 and TRBJ1-2; no firm D call. The CDR3 sequence is 13 residues long. V shed 2 bases and J shed 4 bases, with 9 bases lying between them. The germline CDR1 and CDR2 sequences are SGHTS and YDEGEE. CDR3 DNA: TGTGCCAGCAGCTTCGACCCTTTCTATGGCTACACCTTC. Translation: CASSFDPFYGYTF.

This clone has just a few counts. The rearrangement joins TRBV4-3 to TRBJ2-7; possible D gene TRBD2, 5 bases. Between the trimmed V and J ends, which lost 0 bases and 12 bases, there was a span of 9 bases. Germline CDR1 is LGHNA and CDR2 is YSLEER. There are 11 residues in the CDR3. The CDR3, as DNA: TGCGCCAGCAGCCAAGACTCGAGCGGGTACTTC. This sequence encodes CASSQDSSGYF.

The DNA for the CDR3 is TGTGCCAGCAGCTGGAACGCCCTAAGCCTGAACACTGAAGCTTTCTTT. It translates to CASSWNALSLNTEAFF. V and J are TRBV7-9 and TRBJ1-1, with D unresolved. CDR1 is SEHNR and CDR2 is FQNEAQ in the germline V gene (reference sequence). V dropped 4 bases and J dropped 0 bases, with 15 bases sitting between them. There are 16 residues in the CDR3.

The chain combines TRBV4-3 with TRBJ2-1, with 11 bases that match TRBD2. Losses at the gene ends were 3 bases for V and 2 bases for J; bases not matched to a gene: 6. This CDR3 is built from 17 residues. CDR1 is LGHNA and CDR2 is YSLEER in the germline V gene. The CDR3 bases are TGCGCCAGCAGCCAGTCCGGACTAGCGGGCGCCTACAATGAGCAGTTCTTC. It codes for CASSQSGLAGAYNEQFF.

The chain recombines TRBV12-2 with TRBJ2-6. TRBV12-2 has pseudogene status. The CDR3 spans 17 residues. DNA of the CDR3: TGTGCAAGTCGGAAGACCACCCGAGACTCTGGGGCCAACGTCCTGACTTTC. Translating it yields CASRKTTRDSGANVLTF.

This chain connects TRBV11-2 to TRBJ2-3; D call uncertain. The CDR3 has 12 residues. Germline loops: CDR1 SGHAT, CDR2 FQNNGV. Trimming left V 2 bases short and J 6 bases short, with 6 bases between. CDR3 region: CASSLSRDTQYF. The CDR3 nucleotides read TGTGCCAGCAGCTTAAGTAGGGATACGCAGTATTTT. Complete variable domain (other parts from reference TRBV11-2 and TRBJ2-3): EAGVAQSPRYKIIEKRQSVAFWCNPISGHATLYWYQQILGQGPKLLIQFQNNGVVDDSQLPKDRFSAERLKGVDSTLKIQPAKLEDSAVYLCASSLSRDTQYFGPGTRLTVL.

V is TRBV28 and J is TRBJ1-2; D not resolved. Germline V CDR1 and CDR2: MDHEN, SYDVKM. CDR3 length: 14 residues. V gave up 8 bases and J gave up 0 bases, with 13 bases separating them. As DNA, the CDR3 is TGTGCCAGCCAACCCCGTGGCGCTAACTATGGCTACACCTTC. It yields the protein CASQPRGANYGYTF.

V gene TRBV6-5 combines with J gene TRBJ1-1, with a tentative D call TRBD1 (6 bases). The CDR3 totals 13 residues. The germline CDR1 and CDR2 sequences are MNHEY and SVGAGI. V was pared by 6 bases and J by 5 bases, with 13 bases between. The CDR3 here is CASRPGTPTEAFF. In nucleotides, the CDR3 is TGTGCCAGCAGGCCCGGGACACCTACTGAAGCTTTCTTT.

This clone occurred a few times. This chain links TRBV6-1 with TRBJ2-3; 7 bases line up with TRBD1. V lost 1 base and J lost 2; bases outside the gene matches: 3. This CDR3 has 15 amino acids. Germline V gene lookup returns CDR1 MNHNS and CDR2 SASEGT. In DNA form, the CDR3 reads TGTGCCAGCAGTGAAGGGGACAGTTACACAGATACGCAGTATTTT. It specifies CASSEGDSYTDTQYF.

This clone was observed a handful of times. The chain couples TRBV7-2 to TRBJ1-2; D unresolved. The germline gives CDR1 SGHTA, CDR2 FQGNSA. V lost 5 bases to trimming and J lost 8 bases, with 15 bases between them. This CDR3 has 13 amino acids. This CDR3 reads CASSPDPRRGYTF. Here the CDR3 DNA reads TGTGCCAGCAGCCCAGATCCACGGAGGGGCTACACCTTC.

The CDR3 spells CASSLITGELGTQYF. CDR3 nucleotide sequence: TGTGCCAGCAGCTTAATTACGGGGGAATTGGGGACCCAGTACTTC. The rearrangement joins TRBV11-2 to TRBJ2-5; D might be TRBD2 (6 bases). The V end lost 2 bases, the J end lost 7 bases, and 17 bases lay between the germline ends. CDR1 SGHAT and CDR2 FQNNGV come from the germline V gene. CDR3 length: 15 residues.

This clone was recorded at least ten times. V is TRBV27 and J is TRBJ2-1; no firm D call. Germline V CDR1 and CDR2: MNHEY, SMNVEV (reference sequence). This CDR3 has 11 amino acids. The V end lost 7 bases, the J end lost 9 bases, and 10 bases lay between the germline ends. DNA for the CDR3: TGTGCCAGCACAGACCATGGTGAGCAGTTCTTC. Its translation: CASTDHGEQFF.

This clone was seen a handful of times. The chain employs TRBV29-1 and TRBJ1-5; 8 bases align to TRBD1. The CDR3 covers 13 residues. The junction had 4 bases not matched to a gene; V was cut back by 7 bases and J by 2 bases. Germline loops: CDR1 SQVTM, CDR2 ANQGSEA. CDR3 residues: CSAGQGGNQPQHF. DNA for the CDR3: TGCAGCGCCGGACAGGGAGGCAATCAGCCCCAGCATTTT.

At least ten counts were recorded for this clone. The chain joins TRBV4-3 to TRBJ2-3; D remains unclear. Germline V lookup: CDR1 LGHNA, CDR2 YSLEER. Trimming took off 0 bases at V and 1 base at J, with 5 bases between the two ends. The CDR3 covers 14 residues. CDR3 sequence: CASSQEVGTDTQYF. The CDR3 DNA follows: TGCGCCAGCAGCCAAGAAGTAGGCACAGATACGCAGTATTTT.